The entry below describes one T cell receptor beta chain. Its antigen is unknown. Germline CDR1 KGHSH, CDR2 LQKENI. The CDR3 is made up of 16 amino acids. Trimming left V 2 bases short and J 0 bases short, with 10 bases between. Sorting of CD4+ and CD8+ T cells was performed on PBMCs. The entry originates in a study of CD8+ T cells in alopecia areata. Study-wide findings and caveats: Possibly because of HLA-related factors, TCR sharing was less clear across patients than in mice. It was lesional scalp, especially alopecia totalis/universalis, that showed higher clonality than normal scalp. Besides other cells, scalp samples also yield sequences of resident alphabeta T cells from normal skin.

Isolated RNA was reverse transcribed into cDNA used as the sequencing template. Clones were read by immunoSEQ multiplex PCR, and TCRdb kept only the in-frame ones, dropping some. The sample consists of 150,000 to 200,000 clones, 55% of them appearing once. This chain uses TRBV18 with TRBJ2-2, with D possibly being TRBD1 or TRBD2 (5 bases each). The source material was CD4+ T cells sorted from blood. The clonotype comes from a human donor in good health. The CDR3: CASSPIGGPNTGELFF. The CDR3 nucleotides are TGTGCCAGCTCACCAATTGGGGGACCGAACACCGGGGAGCTGTTTTTT. The full variable domain, its missing parts supplied by reference TRBV18 and TRBJ2-2, is NAGVMQNPRHLVRRRGQEARLRCSPMKGHSHVYWYRQLPEEGLKFMVYLQKENIIDESGMPKERFSAEFPKEGPSILRIQQVVRGDSAAYFCASSPIGGPNTGELFFGEGSRLTVL.